Shown below are 11 T cell receptor beta chains from a single sample sequenced in a study of shared clonotypes between healthy human individuals. The table came from immunoSEQ multiplex PCR; TCRdb's copy has only in-frame clones and leaves some out. Altogether 950,000 to 1,100,000 clones are present, around three quarters being singletons, with the ten largest covering roughly 0.65%. Sequenced input: memory CD4+ T cells from PBMCs. Subset here: CD45RA-negative fraction. These receptors were taken from a man younger than 35 in good health. Some clones in this sample may be carry-over from other donors' samples.

V is TRBV28 and J is TRBJ2-7; D is perhaps TRBD2 (7 bases). V shed 7 bases and J shed 2 bases, with 24 bases lying between them. The germline V gene encodes CDR1 MDHEN and CDR2 SYDVKM. The CDR3 is 17 residues long. The CDR3 DNA follows: TGTGCCAGCATCGCACAAGGGGGGCGGGAGTCTACCTACGAGCAGTACTTC. Protein: CASIAQGGRESTYEQYF. The full variable domain, with the rest looked up from reference TRBV28 and TRBJ2-7, is DVKVTQSSRYLVKRTGEKVFLECVQDMDHENMFWYRQDPGLGLRLIYFSYDVKMKEKGDIPEGYSVSREKKERFSLILESASTNQTSMYLCASIAQGGRESTYEQYFGPGTRLTVT.

The chain carries TRBV28 and TRBJ1-1; 7 bases match TRBD1. The CDR3 consists of 14 residues. V gave up 3 bases and J gave up 1 base; unmatched junction bases: 2. Germline V CDR1 and CDR2: MDHEN, SYDVKM. The CDR3 coding sequence is TGTGCCAGCAGTTTGGACAGGAGGAACACTGAAGCTTTCTTT. It encodes CASSLDRRNTEAFF.

V usage is TRBV9 and J usage is TRBJ2-5; TRBD2 matches at 7 bases. Looked up from germline, CDR1 is SGDLS and CDR2 is YYNGEE. The CDR3 extends over 14 amino acids. V dropped 4 bases and J dropped 7; count of bases not matched to a gene: 10. The DNA for the CDR3 is TGTGCCAGCAGCCCCGCCGCGGGAGCTTTGACCCAGTACTTC. It encodes CASSPAAGALTQYF. Variable domain in full (rest from reference TRBV9 and TRBJ2-5): DSGVTQTPKHLITATGQRVTLRCSPRSGDLSVYWYQQSLDQGLQFLIQYYNGEERAKGNILERFSAQQFPDLHSELNLSSLELGDSALYFCASSPAAGALTQYFGPGTRLLVL.

The rearrangement uses TRBV5-1 and TRBJ2-5; either TRBD1 or TRBD2 may supply D (5 bases each). Germline assignment: CDR1 SGHRS and CDR2 YFSETQ. The germline V and J ends were trimmed by 3 bases and 4 bases, with 16 bases remaining between them. The CDR3 extends over 15 amino acids. The CDR3 nucleotides are TGCGCCAGCAGCTCGAATTCCGGGACGGCAGAGACCCAGTACTTC. Protein: CASSSNSGTAETQYF.

V usage is TRBV18 and J usage is TRBJ1-2; possibly TRBD1 for D (5 bases). The length of the CDR3 is 12 residues. Germline-derived CDR1 and CDR2 are KGHSH and LQKENI. Trimming removed 3 bases from V and 6 bases from J, with 8 bases in between. The CDR3 nucleotides read TGTGCCAGCTCACCTAAGACAGATGGCTACACCTTC. Its translation: CASSPKTDGYTF.

In the case of this clone: A much larger clone lies a single base off, so this may be a read error. The chain couples TRBV30 to TRBJ2-7; TRBD1 aligns across 7 bases. This CDR3 has 14 amino acids. Germline CDR1 and CDR2: GTSNPN and SVGIG (reference sequence). The CDR3 DNA sequence: TGTGTCTGGACCATGGGGGACAGCCTCGGGGAGCAGTACTTC. It codes for CVWTMGDSLGEQYF.

The chain recombines TRBV30 with TRBJ1-1, with D possibly being TRBD1 (6 bases). Germline CDR1 GTSNPN, CDR2 SVGIG (reference sequence). Trimming took 4 bases from V and 4 from J, leaving 16 bases between them. CDR3 length: 14 residues. The CDR3 bases are TGTGCCTGGAATCCGGTGGGAGGGGGCACTGAAGCTTTCTTT. Its translation is CAWNPVGGGTEAFF.

This clone has only one observation. This sequence joins TRBV6-6 and TRBJ1-2; 10 positions match TRBD1. Germline V gene sequence: CDR1 MNHNY, CDR2 SVGAGI (reference sequence). The CDR3 totals 15 residues. V shed 5 bases and J 5 bases; nucleotides not matched to a gene: 8. CDR3 sequence: CASSPGTGAGYGYTF. The CDR3 nucleotides are TGTGCCAGCAGTCCAGGGACAGGGGCAGGGTATGGCTACACCTTC.

Only a few counts were recorded for this clone. In DNA form, the CDR3 reads TGTGCCAGCTCACCCAATCCCCAGGGGCTAAGCGAGCAGTACTTC. It specifies CASSPNPQGLSEQYF. V and J are TRBV18 and TRBJ2-7, with D tentatively TRBD1 (6 bases). The CDR3 has 15 amino acids. CDR1 is KGHSH and CDR2 is LQKENI in the germline V gene. Trimming took off 3 bases at V and 6 bases at J, with 18 bases between the two ends.

This clone was seen just once. This sequence joins TRBV18 and TRBJ2-7; D is possibly TRBD1 (6 bases). In germline, CDR1 is KGHSH, CDR2 LQKENI. The CDR3 length is 16 residues. Between the trimmed V and J ends, which lost 0 bases and 5 bases, there was a span of 17 bases. This chain's CDR3 is CASSPPLVRGEDEQYF. In nucleotides, the CDR3 is TGTGCCAGCTCACCACCCCTTGTCAGGGGTGAGGACGAGCAGTACTTC.

The chain recombines TRBV25-1 with TRBJ2-5, with a weak D call TRBD2 (7 bases). The CDR3 totals 14 residues. In germline, CDR1 is MGHDK, CDR2 SYGVNS. Trimming took 7 bases from V and 4 from J, leaving 16 bases between them. In DNA, the CDR3 is TGTGCCAGCAACGTTGGGGGGGCAACAGAGACCCAGTACTTC. Protein product: CASNVGGATETQYF.